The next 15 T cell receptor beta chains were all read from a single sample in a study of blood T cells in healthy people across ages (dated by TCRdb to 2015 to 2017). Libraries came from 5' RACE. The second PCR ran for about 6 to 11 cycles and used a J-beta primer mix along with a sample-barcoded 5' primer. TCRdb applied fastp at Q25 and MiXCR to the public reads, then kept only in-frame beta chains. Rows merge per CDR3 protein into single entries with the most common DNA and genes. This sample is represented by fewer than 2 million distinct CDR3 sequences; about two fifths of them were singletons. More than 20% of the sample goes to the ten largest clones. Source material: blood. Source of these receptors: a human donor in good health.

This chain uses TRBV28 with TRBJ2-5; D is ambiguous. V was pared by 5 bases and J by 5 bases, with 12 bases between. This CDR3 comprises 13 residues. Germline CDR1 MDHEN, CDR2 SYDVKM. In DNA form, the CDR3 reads TGTGCCAGCAGTCCATATCCGGCGGAGACCCAGTACTTC. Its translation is CASSPYPAETQYF.

The CDR3 DNA sequence: TGCAGTGCTAGAGATGGGATGGGGAGAATCTATGGCTACACCTTC. It yields the protein CSARDGMGRIYGYTF. This chain links TRBV20-1 with TRBJ1-2; D unresolved. CDR1 is DFQATT, CDR2 SNEGSKA, per germline (reference sequence). V was pared by 0 bases and J by 4 bases, with 15 bases between. The CDR3 is 15 residues long.

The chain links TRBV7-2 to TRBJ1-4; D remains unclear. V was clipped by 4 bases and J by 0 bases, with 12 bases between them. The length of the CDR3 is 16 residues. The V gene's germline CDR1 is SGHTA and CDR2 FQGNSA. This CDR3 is CASSSRTGSTNEKLFF. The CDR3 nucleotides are TGTGCCAGCAGCTCACGCACGGGGTCAACTAATGAAAAACTGTTTTTT.

In DNA form, the CDR3 reads TGTGCCAGCTCACCAGAGTCCGGATTAGCGGGGGGCTACAATGAGCAGTTCTTC. This sequence encodes CASSPESGLAGGYNEQFF. V usage is TRBV18 and J usage is TRBJ2-1, with TRBD2 matching over 10 bases. V lost 2 bases and J lost 3; bases outside the gene matches: 10. The CDR3 consists of 18 residues. Germline V lookup: CDR1 KGHSH, CDR2 LQKENI. Complete variable domain (other parts from reference TRBV18 and TRBJ2-1): NAGVMQNPRHLVRRRGQEARLRCSPMKGHSHVYWYRQLPEEGLKFMVYLQKENIIDESGMPKERFSAEFPKEGPSILRIQQVVRGDSAAYFCASSPESGLAGGYNEQFFGPGTRLTVL.

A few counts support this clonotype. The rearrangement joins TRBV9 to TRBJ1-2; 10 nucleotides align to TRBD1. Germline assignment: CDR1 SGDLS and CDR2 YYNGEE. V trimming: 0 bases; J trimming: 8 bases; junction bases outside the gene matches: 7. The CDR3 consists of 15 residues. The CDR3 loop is CASSVGTGGIYGYTF. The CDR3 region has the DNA TGTGCCAGCAGCGTAGGGACAGGGGGTATTTACGGCTACACCTTC.

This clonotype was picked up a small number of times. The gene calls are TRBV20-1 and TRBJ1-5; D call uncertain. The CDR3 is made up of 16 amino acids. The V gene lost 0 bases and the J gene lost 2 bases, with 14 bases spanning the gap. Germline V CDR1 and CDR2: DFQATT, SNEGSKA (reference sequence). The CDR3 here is CSARDVAGRGNQPQHF. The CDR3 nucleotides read TGCAGTGCTAGAGATGTGGCCGGCCGGGGCAATCAGCCCCAGCATTTT.

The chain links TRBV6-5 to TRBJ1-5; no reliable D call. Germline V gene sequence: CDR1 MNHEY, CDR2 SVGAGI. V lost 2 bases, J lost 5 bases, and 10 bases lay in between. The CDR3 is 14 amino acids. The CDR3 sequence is CASSYGEGYQPQHF. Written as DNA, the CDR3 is TGTGCCAGCAGTTACGGGGAGGGATATCAGCCCCAGCATTTT.

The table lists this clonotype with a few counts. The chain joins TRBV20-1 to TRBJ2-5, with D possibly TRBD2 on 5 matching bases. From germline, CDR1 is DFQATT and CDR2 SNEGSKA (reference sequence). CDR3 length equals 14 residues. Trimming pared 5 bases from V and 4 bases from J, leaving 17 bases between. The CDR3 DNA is TGCAGTGCTGGACTCTTCAAAGCCCTAGAGACCCAGTACTTC. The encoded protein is CSAGLFKALETQYF.

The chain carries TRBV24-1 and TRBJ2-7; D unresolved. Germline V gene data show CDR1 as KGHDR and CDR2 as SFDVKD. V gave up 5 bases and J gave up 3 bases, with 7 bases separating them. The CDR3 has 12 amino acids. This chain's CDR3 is CATSAGSYEQYF. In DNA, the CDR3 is TGTGCCACCAGTGCGGGCAGCTACGAGCAGTACTTC.

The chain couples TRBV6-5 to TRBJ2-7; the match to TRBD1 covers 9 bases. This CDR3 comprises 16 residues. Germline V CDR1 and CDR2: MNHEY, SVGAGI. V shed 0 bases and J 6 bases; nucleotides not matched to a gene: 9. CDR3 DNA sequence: TGTGCCAGCAGTTACTCTCCCGACAGGGGGAGAGGCGAGCAGTACTTC. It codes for CASSYSPDRGRGEQYF.

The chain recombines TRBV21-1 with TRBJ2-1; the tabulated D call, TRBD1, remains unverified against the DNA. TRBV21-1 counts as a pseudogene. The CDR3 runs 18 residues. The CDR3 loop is CASSKPTRQGSSHNEQFF. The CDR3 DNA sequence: TGTGCCAGCAGCAAGCCTACCCGACAGGGGAGCTCCCACAATGAGCAGTTCTTC.

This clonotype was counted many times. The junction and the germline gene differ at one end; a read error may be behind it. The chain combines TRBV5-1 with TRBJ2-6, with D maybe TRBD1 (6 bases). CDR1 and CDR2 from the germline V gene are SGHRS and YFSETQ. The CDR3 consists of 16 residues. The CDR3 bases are TGTGCCAGCAGCTTGGTTGGGACATCTGGGGCCAACGTCCTGACTTTC. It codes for CASSLVGTSGANVLTF.

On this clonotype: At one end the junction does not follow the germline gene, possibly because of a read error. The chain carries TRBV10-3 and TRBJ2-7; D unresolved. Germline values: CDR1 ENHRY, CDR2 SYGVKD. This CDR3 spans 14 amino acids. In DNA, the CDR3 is TGTGCCACCAGTGAGGAAAAGGAATCGTACGAGCAGTACTTC. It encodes CATSEEKESYEQYF.

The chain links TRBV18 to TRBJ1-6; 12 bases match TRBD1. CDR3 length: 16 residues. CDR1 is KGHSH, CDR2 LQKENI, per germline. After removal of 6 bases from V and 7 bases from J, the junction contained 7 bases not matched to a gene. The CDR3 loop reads CASSQGQGALNSPLHF. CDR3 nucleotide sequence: TGTGCCAGCTCCCAGGGACAGGGGGCTTTAAATTCACCCCTCCACTTT.

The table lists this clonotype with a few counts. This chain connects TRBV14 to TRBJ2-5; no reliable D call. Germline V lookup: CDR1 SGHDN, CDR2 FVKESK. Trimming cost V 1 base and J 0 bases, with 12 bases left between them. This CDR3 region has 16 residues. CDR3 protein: CASSQGVGRYQETQYF. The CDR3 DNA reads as TGTGCCAGCAGCCAAGGGGTCGGCAGGTACCAAGAGACCCAGTACTTC.